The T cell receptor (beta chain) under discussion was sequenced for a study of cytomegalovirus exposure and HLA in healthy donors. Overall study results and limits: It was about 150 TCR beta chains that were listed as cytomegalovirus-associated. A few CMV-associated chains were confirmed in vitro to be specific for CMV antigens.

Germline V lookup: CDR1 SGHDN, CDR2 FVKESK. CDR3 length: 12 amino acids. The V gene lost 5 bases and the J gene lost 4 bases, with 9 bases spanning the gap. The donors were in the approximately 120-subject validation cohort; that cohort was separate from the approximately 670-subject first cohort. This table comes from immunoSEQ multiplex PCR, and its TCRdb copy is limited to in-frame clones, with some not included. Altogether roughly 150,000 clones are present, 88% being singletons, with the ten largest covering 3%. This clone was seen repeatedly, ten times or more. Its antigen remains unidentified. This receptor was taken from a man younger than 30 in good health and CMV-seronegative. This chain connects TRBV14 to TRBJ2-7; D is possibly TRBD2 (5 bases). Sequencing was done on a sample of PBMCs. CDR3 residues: CASSTLGYEQYF. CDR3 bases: TGTGCCAGCAGCACACTAGGGTACGAGCAGTACTTC.